These 9 T cell receptor beta chains came from one sample sequenced in a study of T cells after yellow fever vaccination. TCRdb passed the 5' RACE reads through MiXCR, listing each CDR3 protein once. The table lists more than 350,000 distinct CDR3 sequences, 11% of them singletons. The sequencing used PBMCs, collected on the day of the first yellow fever vaccination. The receptor set was obtained from a man aged 18 to 29 who received the YFV17D yellow fever vaccine.

This clonotype was counted ten times or more. V gene TRBV5-1 combines with J gene TRBJ2-5; D unresolved. Looked up from germline, CDR1 is SGHRS and CDR2 is YFSETQ. The CDR3 is 14 amino acids. V shed 4 bases and J shed 2 bases, with 12 bases lying between them. The CDR3 region is CASSRNWDQETQYF. The CDR3 DNA sequence: TGCGCCAGCAGCCGTAATTGGGATCAAGAGACCCAGTACTTC.

The J gene is TRBJ2-6, the V gene TRBV10-1; the D is unclear. Per the germline V gene, CDR1 is WNHNN and CDR2 is SYGVQD (reference sequence). The CDR3 has 17 residues. V was shortened by 5 bases and J by 2 bases, with 16 bases between the two germline ends. CDR3 in amino acids: CASSLRLFQPGANVLTF. The CDR3 bases are TGCGCCAGCAGTCTACGTCTTTTTCAACCTGGGGCCAACGTCCTGACTTTC.

This clonotype was observed a few times. V gene TRBV20-1 combines with J gene TRBJ2-1; 12 bases are a match to TRBD2. Germline loops: CDR1 DFQATT, CDR2 SNEGSKA (reference sequence). CDR3 length equals 16 residues. The ends lost 6 bases at V and 0 bases at J; junction bases unmatched: 6. Written as DNA, the CDR3 is TGCAGTGCAAGGACTAGCGGGGCAGGCTCCTACAATGAGCAGTTCTTC. Translated: CSARTSGAGSYNEQFF.

The rearrangement uses TRBV20-1 and TRBJ2-1; no clear D. The CDR3 is 15 amino acids. Germline CDR1 and CDR2: DFQATT and SNEGSKA (reference sequence). Trimming left V 6 bases short and J 10 bases short, with 25 bases between. CDR3 DNA sequence: TGCAGTGCCGTCCGGTTAGGTGGGAACCTTCCGGAGCAGTTCTTC. Amino acid sequence: CSAVRLGGNLPEQFF.

This clonotype has ten or more counts. This chain joins TRBV7-2 and TRBJ2-2, with a possible D match to TRBD2 (5 bases). The CDR3 covers 14 residues. Germline V gene sequence: CDR1 SGHTA, CDR2 FQGNSA. Trimming removed 7 bases at V and 6 bases at J, with 15 bases between. This CDR3 is CASTLTRWAGELFF. The CDR3 DNA reads as TGTGCCAGCACCCTAACTAGATGGGCCGGGGAGCTGTTTTTT. The variable domain in full, completed from reference TRBV7-2 and TRBJ2-2, reads GAGVSQSPSNKVTEKGKDVELRCDPISGHTALYWYRQSLGQGLEFLIYFQGNSAPDKSGLPSDRFSAERTGGSVSTLTIQRTQQEDSAVYLCASTLTRWAGELFFGEGSRLTVL.

This chain links TRBV7-2 with TRBJ2-7; D is uncertain. Germline V lookup: CDR1 SGHTA, CDR2 FQGNSA. The CDR3 covers 12 residues. V gave up 3 bases and J gave up 0 bases, with 3 bases separating them. The CDR3: CASSFLSYEQYF. The CDR3 nucleotides are TGTGCCAGCAGCTTTCTCTCCTACGAGCAGTACTTC. Filled out from reference TRBV7-2 and TRBJ2-7, the complete variable domain reads GAGVSQSPSNKVTEKGKDVELRCDPISGHTALYWYRQSLGQGLEFLIYFQGNSAPDKSGLPSDRFSAERTGGSVSTLTIQRTQQEDSAVYLCASSFLSYEQYFGPGTRLTVT.

This clonotype has at least ten counts. The chain employs TRBV29-1 and TRBJ2-7, with TRBD1 matching over 8 bases. The germline CDR1 and CDR2 sequences are SQVTM and ANQGSEA. There are 13 residues in the CDR3. Trimming removed 4 bases from V and 5 bases from J; junction bases left unmatched: 7. The CDR3 loop reads CSVVLAGGHEQYF. In DNA form, the CDR3 reads TGCAGCGTTGTTCTGGCAGGGGGCCACGAGCAGTACTTC.

There are a few counts of this clonotype. The chain combines TRBV5-1 with TRBJ2-1, with 10 bases lining up with TRBD2. After removal of 0 bases from V and 8 bases from J, the junction contained 11 bases not matched to a gene. Germline loops: CDR1 SGHRS, CDR2 YFSETQ. This CDR3 has 17 amino acids. The CDR3 sequence is CASSLGSGAGGLHEQFF. The DNA for the CDR3 is TGCGCCAGCAGCTTGGGTTCAGGAGCGGGGGGGCTGCATGAGCAGTTCTTC.

This clonotype came up a few times. The J gene is TRBJ2-5, the V gene TRBV2, with TRBD1 matching 7 bases. The ends lost 7 bases at V and 2 bases at J; junction bases unmatched: 10. The germline V gene encodes CDR1 SNHLY and CDR2 FYNNEI. The CDR3 sequence is 15 residues long. CDR3 amino acids: CASKSRQGSQETQYF. The CDR3 DNA is TGTGCCAGCAAGTCGCGACAGGGTTCGCAAGAGACCCAGTACTTC.